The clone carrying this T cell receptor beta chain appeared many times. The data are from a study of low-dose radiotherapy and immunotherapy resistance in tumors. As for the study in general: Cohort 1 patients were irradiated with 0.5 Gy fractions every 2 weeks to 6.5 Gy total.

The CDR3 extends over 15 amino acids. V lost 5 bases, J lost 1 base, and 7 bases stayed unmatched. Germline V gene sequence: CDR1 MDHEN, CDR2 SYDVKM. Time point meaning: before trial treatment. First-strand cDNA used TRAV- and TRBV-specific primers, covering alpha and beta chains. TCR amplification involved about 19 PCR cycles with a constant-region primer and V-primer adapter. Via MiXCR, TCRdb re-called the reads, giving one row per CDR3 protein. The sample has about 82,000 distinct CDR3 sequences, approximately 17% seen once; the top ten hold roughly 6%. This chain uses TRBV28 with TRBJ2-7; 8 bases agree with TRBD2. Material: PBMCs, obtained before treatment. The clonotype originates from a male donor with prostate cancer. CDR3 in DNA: TGTGCCAGCAGTACTCCCGGACTAGCATCCTACGAGCAGTACTTC. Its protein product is CASSTPGLASYEQYF. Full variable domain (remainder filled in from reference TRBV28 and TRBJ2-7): DVKVTQSSRYLVKRTGEKVFLECVQDMDHENMFWYRQDPGLGLRLIYFSYDVKMKEKGDIPEGYSVSREKKERFSLILESASTNQTSMYLCASSTPGLASYEQYFGPGTRLTVT.